This TCR beta chain was recorded in a study of blood T cell repertoires in COVID-19. For the study at large: T cells, B-cell-depleted T cells, or PBMCs provided the cDNA or gDNA that served as material.

Germline CDR1 reads SGHVS; CDR2 reads FNYEAQ. The V gene end was trimmed by 4 bases and the J gene end by 8 bases; junction bases not matched to a gene: 11. The CDR3 runs 15 residues. The assay was immunoSEQ multiplex PCR, and TCRdb's table has in-frame clones only and misses some. Altogether 300,000 to 400,000 clones are present, 86% being singletons, with the ten largest covering around 4.2%. Participants came from some 23 US areas, aged about 18 to 89 years. The TCR was taken from a woman aged 40 to 55 with acute COVID-19. This chain connects TRBV7-6 to TRBJ1-1; 9 bases are shared with TRBD1. The material sequenced was PBMCs or T cells enriched from blood (not recorded which). The CDR3 DNA reads TGTGCCAGCAGCTCAGGACAGGGGACCGTGAAAGAAGCTTTCTTT. As protein: CASSSGQGTVKEAFF.